Listed here are 13 T cell receptor beta chains from one sample, sequenced in a study of shared clonotypes between healthy human individuals. Sequenced by immunoSEQ multiplex PCR; TCRdb stores in-frame clones only, minus some. This table holds about 2.3 million clones, around 92% found once. Specimen: naive CD4+ T cells from PBMCs. Subset reported: CD45RA+ positively selected. These receptors all come from a man in his late teens or twenties in good health. Some clones in this sample may be carry-over from other donors' samples.

Remarks on this clone: This sample includes further DNA sequences coding for the same CDR3. This chain uses TRBV2 with TRBJ1-1; no reliable D call. The V end lost 6 bases, the J end lost 0 bases, and 8 bases lay between the germline ends. The CDR3 covers 13 residues. Per germline, CDR1 SNHLY and CDR2 FYNNEI. CDR3 nucleotide sequence: TGTGCCAGCAGCCTAGATATGAACACTGAAGCTTTCTTT. It is translated as CASSLDMNTEAFF.

V is TRBV27 and J is TRBJ2-3; a weak D match, TRBD2 (5 bases). The CDR3 length is 14 residues. Trimming left V 7 bases short and J 4 bases short, with 15 bases between. Germline V gives CDR1 MNHEY, CDR2 SMNVEV (reference sequence). The CDR3 DNA reads as TGTGCCAGCACCAAAATCGGGGATTCAGATACGCAGTATTTT. Residues: CASTKIGDSDTQYF.

The V call is TRBV4-2, the J call TRBJ2-1; 11 bases align to TRBD2. The V gene end was trimmed by 0 bases and the J gene end by 3 bases; junction bases not matched to a gene: 10. This CDR3 spans 19 amino acids. Germline values: CDR1 LGHNA, CDR2 YNFKEQ. The CDR3 nucleotides read TGTGCCAGCAGCCAAGATCCTCCCAGGACTAGCGGGCACTACAATGAGCAGTTCTTC. Protein: CASSQDPPRTSGHYNEQFF.

The chain couples TRBV5-1 to TRBJ1-3, with D possibly TRBD1 on 5 matching bases. The length of the CDR3 is 17 residues. Trimming pared 4 bases from V and 2 bases from J, leaving 19 bases between. CDR1 is SGHRS, CDR2 YFSETQ, per germline. The CDR3 region is CASSLREGWGAGNTIYF. The CDR3 bases are TGCGCCAGCAGCCTCCGGGAAGGGTGGGGGGCTGGAAACACCATATATTTT.

The rearrangement joins TRBV5-1 to TRBJ1-1; 7 positions match TRBD1. V lost 3 bases to trimming and J lost 1 base; unmatched junction nucleotides: 6. The CDR3 runs to 15 residues. Germline V gene lookup returns CDR1 SGHRS and CDR2 YFSETQ. The CDR3 here is CASSSTGVGNTEAFF. The CDR3 DNA reads TGCGCCAGCAGCTCCACAGGGGTGGGGAACACTGAAGCTTTCTTT.

V is TRBV9 and J is TRBJ2-7; 7 positions agree with TRBD2. The CDR3 is made up of 15 amino acids. CDR1 is SGDLS, CDR2 YYNGEE, per germline. Unmatched junction bases numbered 5, after V lost 0 bases and J lost 2 bases. The CDR3 protein is CASSVGTSATYEQYF. Here the CDR3 DNA reads TGTGCCAGCAGCGTAGGCACTAGCGCAACCTACGAGCAGTACTTC.

This chain connects TRBV25-1 to TRBJ2-2, with TRBD1 matching 8 bases. Germline CDR1 and CDR2: MGHDK and SYGVNS. Unmatched junction bases numbered 4, after V lost 6 bases and J lost 4 bases. The CDR3 totals 14 residues. The DNA for the CDR3 is TGTGCCAGCAGCGACAGGGGACCCACCGGGGAGCTGTTTTTT. This sequence encodes CASSDRGPTGELFF.

To note about this clone: This sample includes further DNA sequences coding for the same CDR3. This chain links TRBV6-1 with TRBJ1-1; 8 positions match TRBD1. V shed 6 bases, J shed 5 bases, and the junction held 8 bases outside the gene matches. This CDR3 has 14 residues. CDR1 and CDR2 (germline): MNHNS, SASEGT. The CDR3 is CASSKQGVGTEAFF. The CDR3 DNA is TGTGCCAGCAGCAAACAGGGGGTGGGTACTGAAGCTTTCTTT.

This chain uses TRBV5-8 with TRBJ2-2, with 7 positions matching TRBD1. After removal of 0 bases from V and 2 bases from J, the junction contained 4 bases not matched to a gene. CDR1 and CDR2 from the germline V gene are SGHTS and YDEGEE. CDR3 length: 16 amino acids. CDR3 sequence: CASSLGTGVNTGELFF. The CDR3 DNA reads TGTGCCAGCAGCTTGGGAACAGGGGTTAACACCGGGGAGCTGTTTTTT.

This clone was found once. The genes are TRBV25-1 and TRBJ2-7; the D call may be TRBD1 or TRBD2 (5 bases each). The V end lost 1 base, the J end lost 3 bases, and 16 bases lay between the germline ends. CDR1 is MGHDK, CDR2 SYGVNS, per germline. This CDR3 is built from 16 residues. The CDR3 region is CASSESGSGQGYEQYF. CDR3 bases: TGTGCCAGCAGTGAATCGGGATCAGGGCAGGGCTACGAGCAGTACTTC.

The chain joins TRBV7-3 to TRBJ2-2; TRBD1 matches at 8 bases. V was pared by 5 bases and J by 1 base, with 6 bases of the junction left unmatched. The V gene's germline CDR1 is SGHTA and CDR2 FQGTGA. This CDR3 has 16 residues. CDR3 amino acids: CASSTTGTGNTGELFF. The CDR3 DNA sequence: TGTGCCAGCAGCACGACCGGGACAGGGAACACCGGGGAGCTGTTTTTT.

The rearrangement joins TRBV6-5 to TRBJ2-3, with 7 bases matching TRBD2. The V segment lost 1 base and the J segment 4 bases; nucleotides outside the gene matches: 5. CDR3 size: 15 residues. CDR1 is MNHEY, CDR2 SVGAGI, per germline. The DNA of the CDR3 is TGTGCCAGCAGTTACTTACGTGCGGGAGCAGATACGCAGTATTTT. Protein product: CASSYLRAGADTQYF.

This chain uses TRBV7-2 with TRBJ2-7; 7 nucleotides agree with TRBD2. The ends lost 5 bases at V and 2 bases at J; junction bases unmatched: 6. CDR3 length equals 14 residues. Germline assignment: CDR1 SGHTA and CDR2 FQGNSA. CDR3 nucleotides: TGTGCCAGCAGCCTTATAGCGGGCCCCTACGAGCAGTACTTC. Its protein product is CASSLIAGPYEQYF.